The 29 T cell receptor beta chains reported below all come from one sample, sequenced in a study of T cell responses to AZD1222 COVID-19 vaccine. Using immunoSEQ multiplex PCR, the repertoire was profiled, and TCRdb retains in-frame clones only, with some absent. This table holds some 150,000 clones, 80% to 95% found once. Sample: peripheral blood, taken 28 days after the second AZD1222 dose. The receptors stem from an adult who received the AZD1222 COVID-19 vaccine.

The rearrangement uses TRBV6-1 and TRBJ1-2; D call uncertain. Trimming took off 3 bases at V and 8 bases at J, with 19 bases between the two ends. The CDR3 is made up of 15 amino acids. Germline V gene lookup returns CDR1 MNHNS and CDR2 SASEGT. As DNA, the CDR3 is TGTGCCAGCAGTGACAACCGGACGGGAGTAAGGGGCTACACCTTC. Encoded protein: CASSDNRTGVRGYTF.

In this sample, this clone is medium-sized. CDR3 residues: CASSPGLAEYEQFF. CDR3 sequence (DNA): TGTGCCAGCAGTCCCGGACTAGCCGAGTATGAGCAGTTCTTC. The chain employs TRBV6-4 and TRBJ2-1; 8 nucleotides match TRBD2. V dropped 5 bases and J dropped 8; count of bases not matched to a gene: 8. The CDR3 is made up of 14 amino acids. Germline assignment: CDR1 MRHNA and CDR2 SNTAGT.

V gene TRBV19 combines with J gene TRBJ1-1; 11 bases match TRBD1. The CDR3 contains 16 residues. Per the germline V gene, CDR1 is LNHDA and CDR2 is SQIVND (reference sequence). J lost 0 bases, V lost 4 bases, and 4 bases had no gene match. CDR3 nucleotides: TGTGCCAGTAGTAATCGGACAGGGGGCATGAACACTGAAGCTTTCTTT. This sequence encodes CASSNRTGGMNTEAFF.

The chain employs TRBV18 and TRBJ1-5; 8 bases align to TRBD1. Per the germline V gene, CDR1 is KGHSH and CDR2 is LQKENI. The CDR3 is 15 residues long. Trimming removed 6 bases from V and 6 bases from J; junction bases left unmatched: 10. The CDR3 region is CASSLDRDPSQPQHF. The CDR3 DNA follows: TGTGCCAGCTCCCTGGACAGGGATCCGTCTCAGCCCCAGCATTTT.

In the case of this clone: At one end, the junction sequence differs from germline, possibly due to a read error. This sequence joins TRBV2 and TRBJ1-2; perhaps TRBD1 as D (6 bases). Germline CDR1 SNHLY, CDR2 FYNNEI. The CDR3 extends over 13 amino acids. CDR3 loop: CASREGGKGGYTF. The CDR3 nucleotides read TGTGCCAGCAGGGAAGGGGGTAAGGGTGGCTACACCTTC.

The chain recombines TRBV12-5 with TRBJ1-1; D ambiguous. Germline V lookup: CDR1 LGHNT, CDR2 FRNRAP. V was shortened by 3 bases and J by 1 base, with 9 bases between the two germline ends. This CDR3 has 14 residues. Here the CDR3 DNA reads TGTGCTAGTGGTTTACTGATCCCGAACACTGAAGCTTTCTTT. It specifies CASGLLIPNTEAFF.

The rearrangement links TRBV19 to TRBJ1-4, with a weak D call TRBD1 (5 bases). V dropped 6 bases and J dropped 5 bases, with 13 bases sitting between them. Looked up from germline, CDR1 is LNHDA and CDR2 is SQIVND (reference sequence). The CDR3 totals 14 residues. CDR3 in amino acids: CASSNWDANEKLFF. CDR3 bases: TGTGCCAGTAGCAACTGGGACGCAAATGAAAAACTGTTTTTT.

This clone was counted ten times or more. The CDR3 DNA reads TGTGCCAGCAGCGAAACCCGACAGGGGTTCAATCAGCCCCAGCATTTT. This translates into CASSETRQGFNQPQHF. The rearrangement uses TRBV5-6 and TRBJ1-5; 8 bases line up with TRBD1. The V segment lost 4 bases and the J segment 3 bases; nucleotides outside the gene matches: 9. CDR1 is SGHDT, CDR2 YYEEEE, per germline. The CDR3 consists of 16 residues.

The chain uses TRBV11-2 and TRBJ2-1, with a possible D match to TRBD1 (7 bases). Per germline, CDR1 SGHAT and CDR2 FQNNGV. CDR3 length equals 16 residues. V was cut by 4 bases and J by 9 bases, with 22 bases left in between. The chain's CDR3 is CASSSVRGEFMGEQFF. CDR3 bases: TGTGCCAGCAGCTCCGTCAGGGGGGAGTTTATGGGTGAGCAGTTCTTC.

In nucleotides, the CDR3 is TGTGCCAGCACCCCTGGGGGGACAGGGGGTAATTCACCCCTCCACTTT. Residues: CASTPGGTGGNSPLHF. The rearrangement joins TRBV27 to TRBJ1-6; the match to TRBD1 covers 11 bases. CDR1 and CDR2 (germline): MNHEY, SMNVEV (reference sequence). The CDR3 runs 16 residues. V shed 7 bases, J shed 6 bases, and the junction held 8 bases outside the gene matches.

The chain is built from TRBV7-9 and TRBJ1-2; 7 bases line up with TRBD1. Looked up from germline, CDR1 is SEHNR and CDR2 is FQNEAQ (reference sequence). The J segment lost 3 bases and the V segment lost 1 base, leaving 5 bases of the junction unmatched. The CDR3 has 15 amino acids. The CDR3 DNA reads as TGTGCCAGCAGCTTAGGACAGGGACGGGACTATGGCTACACCTTC. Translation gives CASSLGQGRDYGYTF.

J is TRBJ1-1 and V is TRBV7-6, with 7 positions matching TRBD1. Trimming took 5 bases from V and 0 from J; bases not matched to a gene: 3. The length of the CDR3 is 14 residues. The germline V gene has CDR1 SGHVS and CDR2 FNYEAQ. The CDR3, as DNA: TGTGCCAGCAGCGGGGACAGAGTGAACACTGAAGCTTTCTTT. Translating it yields CASSGDRVNTEAFF.

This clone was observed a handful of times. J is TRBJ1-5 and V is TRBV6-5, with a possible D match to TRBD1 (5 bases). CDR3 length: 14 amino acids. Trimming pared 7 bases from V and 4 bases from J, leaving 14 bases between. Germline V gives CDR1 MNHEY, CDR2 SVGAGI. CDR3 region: CASTEGQSNQPQHF. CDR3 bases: TGTGCCAGCACCGAGGGGCAGAGTAATCAGCCCCAGCATTTT.

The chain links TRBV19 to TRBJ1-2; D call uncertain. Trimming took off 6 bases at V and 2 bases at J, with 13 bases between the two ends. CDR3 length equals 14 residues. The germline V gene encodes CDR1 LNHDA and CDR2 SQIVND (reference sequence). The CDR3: CASSEVYANYGYTF. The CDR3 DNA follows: TGTGCCAGTAGCGAGGTTTACGCCAACTATGGCTACACCTTC.

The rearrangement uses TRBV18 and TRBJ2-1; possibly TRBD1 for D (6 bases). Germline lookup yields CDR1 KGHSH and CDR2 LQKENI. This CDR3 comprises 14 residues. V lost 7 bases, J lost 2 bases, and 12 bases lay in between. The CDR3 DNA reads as TGTGCCAGCTTACGGGACATCACCTACAATGAGCAGTTCTTC. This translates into CASLRDITYNEQFF. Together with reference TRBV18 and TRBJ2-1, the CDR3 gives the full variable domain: NAGVMQNPRHLVRRRGQEARLRCSPMKGHSHVYWYRQLPEEGLKFMVYLQKENIIDESGMPKERFSAEFPKEGPSILRIQQVVRGDSAAYFCASLRDITYNEQFFGPGTRLTVL.

CDR3 protein: CASSPKPQGRGAFF. DNA for the CDR3: TGTGCCAGCAGTCCCAAACCGCAGGGGAGGGGAGCTTTCTTT. This rearrangement joins TRBV27 to TRBJ1-1; D might be TRBD1 (6 bases). The CDR3 is 14 residues long. Trimming took off 5 bases at V and 10 bases at J, with 20 bases between the two ends. Looked up from germline, CDR1 is MNHEY and CDR2 is SMNVEV (reference sequence).

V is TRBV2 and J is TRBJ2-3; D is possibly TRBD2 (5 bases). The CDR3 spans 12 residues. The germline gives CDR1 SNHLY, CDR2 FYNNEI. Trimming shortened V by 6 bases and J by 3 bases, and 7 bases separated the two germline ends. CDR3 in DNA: TGTGCCAGCAGAGCGGAGACAGATACGCAGTATTTT. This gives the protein CASRAETDTQYF.

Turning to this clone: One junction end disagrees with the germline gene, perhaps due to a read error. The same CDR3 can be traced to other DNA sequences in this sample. The CDR3 DNA is TGTGCCAGTAGCTCCTTACAGGGAATCAATCAGCCCCAGCATTTT. Its protein product is CASSSLQGINQPQHF. The chain recombines TRBV5-5 with TRBJ1-5, with D maybe TRBD1 (6 bases). There are 15 residues in the CDR3. Germline V CDR1 and CDR2: SGHKS, YYEKEE (reference sequence).

CDR3 bases: TGTGCCAGCAGCTTAGGGGGACAGGGCACAGATACGCAGTATTTT. It is translated as CASSLGGQGTDTQYF. The chain recombines TRBV7-2 with TRBJ2-3; TRBD1 agrees at 8 bases. Germline CDR1 and CDR2: SGHTA and FQGNSA. The CDR3 totals 15 residues. The V segment lost 1 base and the J segment 1 base; nucleotides outside the gene matches: 1.

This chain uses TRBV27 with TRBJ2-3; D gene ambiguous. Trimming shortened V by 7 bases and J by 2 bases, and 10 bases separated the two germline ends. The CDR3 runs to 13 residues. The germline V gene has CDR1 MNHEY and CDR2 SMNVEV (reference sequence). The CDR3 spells CASKAGHTDTQYF. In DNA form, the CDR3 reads TGTGCCAGCAAGGCCGGGCACACAGATACGCAGTATTTT.

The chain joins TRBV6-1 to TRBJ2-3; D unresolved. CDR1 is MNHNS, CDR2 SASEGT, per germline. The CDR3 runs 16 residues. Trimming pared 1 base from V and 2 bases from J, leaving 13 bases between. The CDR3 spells CASSEEVASSTDTQYF. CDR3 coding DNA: TGTGCCAGCAGTGAAGAGGTTGCTTCATCCACAGATACGCAGTATTTT.

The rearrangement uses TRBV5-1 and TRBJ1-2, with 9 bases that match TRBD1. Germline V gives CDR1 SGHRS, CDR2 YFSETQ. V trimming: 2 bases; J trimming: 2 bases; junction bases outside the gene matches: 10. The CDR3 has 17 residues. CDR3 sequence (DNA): TGCGCCAGCAGCTTTACGGACAGGGGTTTGGGGAACTATGGCTACACCTTC. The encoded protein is CASSFTDRGLGNYGYTF.

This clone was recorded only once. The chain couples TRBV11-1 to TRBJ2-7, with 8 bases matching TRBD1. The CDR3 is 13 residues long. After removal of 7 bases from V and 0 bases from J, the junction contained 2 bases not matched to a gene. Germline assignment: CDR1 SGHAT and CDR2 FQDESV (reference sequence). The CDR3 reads CASKGQVSYEQYF. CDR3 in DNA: TGTGCCAGCAAGGGACAGGTCTCCTACGAGCAGTACTTC.

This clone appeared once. The CDR3 loop is CASSLRQGMNTEAFF. CDR3 in DNA: TGTGCCAGCAGTTTAAGACAGGGGATGAACACTGAAGCTTTCTTT. This chain joins TRBV27 and TRBJ1-1; TRBD1 matches at 8 bases. V gave up 2 bases and J gave up 0 bases; unmatched junction bases: 2. The CDR3 consists of 15 residues. The germline gives CDR1 MNHEY, CDR2 SMNVEV (reference sequence).

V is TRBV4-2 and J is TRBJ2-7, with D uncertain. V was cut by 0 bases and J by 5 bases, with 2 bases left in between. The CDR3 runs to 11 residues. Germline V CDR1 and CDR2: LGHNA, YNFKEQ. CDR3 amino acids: CASSQEHEQYF. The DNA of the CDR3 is TGTGCCAGCAGCCAAGAACACGAGCAGTACTTC.

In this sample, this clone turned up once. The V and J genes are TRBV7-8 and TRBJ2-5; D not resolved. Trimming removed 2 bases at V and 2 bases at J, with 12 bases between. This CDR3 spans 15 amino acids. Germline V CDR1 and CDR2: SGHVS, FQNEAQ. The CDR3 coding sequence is TGTGCCAGCAGCTTATCAGGCAGTCCTCAAGAGACCCAGTACTTC. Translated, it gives CASSLSGSPQETQYF.

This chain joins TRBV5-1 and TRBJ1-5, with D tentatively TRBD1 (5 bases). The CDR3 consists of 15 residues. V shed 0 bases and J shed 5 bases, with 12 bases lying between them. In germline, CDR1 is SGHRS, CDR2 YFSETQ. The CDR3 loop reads CASSLGGARDQPQHF. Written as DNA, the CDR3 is TGCGCCAGCAGCTTGGGAGGGGCTCGGGATCAGCCCCAGCATTTT.

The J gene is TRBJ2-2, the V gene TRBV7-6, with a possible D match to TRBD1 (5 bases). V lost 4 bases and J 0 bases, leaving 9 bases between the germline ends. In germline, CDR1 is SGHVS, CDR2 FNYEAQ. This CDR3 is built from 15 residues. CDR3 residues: CASSSSTANTGELFF. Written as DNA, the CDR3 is TGTGCCAGCAGCTCCTCGACAGCGAACACCGGGGAGCTGTTTTTT.

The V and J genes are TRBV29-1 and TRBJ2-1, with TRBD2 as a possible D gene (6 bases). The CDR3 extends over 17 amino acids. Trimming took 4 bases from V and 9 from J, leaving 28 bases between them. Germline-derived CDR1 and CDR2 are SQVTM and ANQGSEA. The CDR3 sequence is CSVVLQRVGRLPSEQFF. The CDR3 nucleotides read TGCAGCGTTGTACTACAGCGGGTAGGCAGGCTCCCTAGTGAGCAGTTCTTC.